The rows below give T cell receptor beta chains drawn from one sample of a study of monozygotic twins with inflammatory bowel disease. TCRdb re-called the 5' RACE reads; one entry per CDR3 protein, DNA not given. This listing includes about 130,000 distinct CDR3 sequences. Sequenced input: blood. These TCRs come from a human donor with ulcerative colitis or Crohn's disease, or a healthy co-twin of an affected twin (not recorded which). Each CDR3 is given with its conserved first and last residue. The order of the fields is J gene, V gene, CDR3 protein.

J gene: TRBJ2-6
V gene: TRBV5-1
CDR3 protein: CASSPRSGGAPGANVLTF

J gene: TRBJ2-7
V gene: TRBV28
CDR3 protein: CASSLIRGHEQYF

J gene: TRBJ2-6
V gene: TRBV9
CDR3 protein: CASSLDRASGANVLTF

J gene: TRBJ2-2
V gene: TRBV4-2
CDR3 protein: CASSQARDWLNTGELFF

J gene: TRBJ2-5
V gene: TRBV5-1
CDR3 protein: CASSPPYSGRGPQETQYF

J gene: TRBJ2-3
V gene: TRBV5-1
CDR3 protein: CASQQGADTQYF

J gene: TRBJ2-1
V gene: TRBV24-1
CDR3 protein: CATGPTGGFEQFF

J gene: TRBJ2-1
V gene: TRBV6-1
CDR3 protein: CASSTSGRGYNEQFF

J gene: TRBJ1-5
V gene: TRBV9
CDR3 protein: CASSVTGNNQPQHF

J gene: TRBJ2-1
V gene: TRBV6-1
CDR3 protein: CASSDSLATYNEQFF

J gene: TRBJ2-1
V gene: TRBV2
CDR3 protein: CASSQQGGDEQFF

J gene: TRBJ2-3
V gene: TRBV12-3/TRBV12-4
CDR3 protein: CASSFGGLRDTQYF

J gene: TRBJ2-1
V gene: TRBV5-1
CDR3 protein: CASSPGASGNFYNEQFF

J gene: TRBJ1-4
V gene: TRBV12-3/TRBV12-4
CDR3 protein: CASRPSEGFVGKLFF

J gene: TRBJ2-2
V gene: TRBV9
CDR3 protein: CASSPHVGTGELFF

J gene: TRBJ2-5
V gene: TRBV28
CDR3 protein: CASSAPALGETQYF

J gene: TRBJ1-1
V gene: TRBV28
CDR3 protein: CASSLPPAGKTEAFF

J gene: TRBJ2-7
V gene: TRBV5-4
CDR3 protein: CASSLSGEDEQYF

J gene: TRBJ2-3
V gene: TRBV10-3
CDR3 protein: CAISESWTSESTDTQYF

J gene: TRBJ2-2
V gene: TRBV30
CDR3 protein: CAWSGGRADTGELFF

J gene: TRBJ2-1
V gene: TRBV7-9
CDR3 protein: CASSQGRTVYNEQFF

J gene: TRBJ2-7
V gene: TRBV5-1
CDR3 protein: CASSYLEAYEQYF

J gene: TRBJ1-4
V gene: TRBV12-3/TRBV12-4
CDR3 protein: CASSSQDNEKLFF

J gene: TRBJ2-1
V gene: TRBV11-2
CDR3 protein: CASSLESSGTSSYNEQFF

J gene: TRBJ2-1
V gene: TRBV7-9
CDR3 protein: CASSLKWGQPYNEQFF

J gene: TRBJ1-4
V gene: TRBV27
CDR3 protein: CASSLSGQGWEKLFF

J gene: TRBJ2-1
V gene: TRBV15
CDR3 protein: CATSRDFTSPSSYNEQFF

J gene: TRBJ1-2
V gene: TRBV5-1
CDR3 protein: CASSLGGQAIINYGYTF

J gene: TRBJ2-7
V gene: TRBV7-2
CDR3 protein: CASSWDSYEQYF

J gene: TRBJ1-2
V gene: TRBV11-1
CDR3 protein: CASSQSGRQGAADYGYTF

J gene: TRBJ2-1
V gene: TRBV20-1
CDR3 protein: CSARNPDRNNEQFF

J gene: TRBJ2-4
V gene: TRBV27
CDR3 protein: CASSPRTGLAKNIQYF

J gene: TRBJ2-3
V gene: TRBV18
CDR3 protein: CASSPSREDTQYF

J gene: TRBJ1-1
V gene: TRBV30
CDR3 protein: CAWNGGRVGGTEAFF

J gene: TRBJ2-7
V gene: TRBV10-2
CDR3 protein: CASSDQGRTYEQYF

J gene: TRBJ2-5
V gene: TRBV6-6
CDR3 protein: CATLVLETQYF

J gene: TRBJ1-5
V gene: TRBV7-2
CDR3 protein: CASTRGGPGDQPQHF

J gene: TRBJ2-3
V gene: TRBV7-5
CDR3 protein: CISVPEPRAGGGTDTQYF

J gene: TRBJ1-1
V gene: TRBV5-1
CDR3 protein: CASSRGEITGSTEAFF

J gene: TRBJ2-1
V gene: TRBV24-1
CDR3 protein: CATSDPGQGASYNEQFF

J gene: TRBJ2-5
V gene: TRBV11-2
CDR3 protein: CASSQGLMGETQYF

J gene: TRBJ2-4
V gene: TRBV7-2
CDR3 protein: CASSPGQNPKNIQYF